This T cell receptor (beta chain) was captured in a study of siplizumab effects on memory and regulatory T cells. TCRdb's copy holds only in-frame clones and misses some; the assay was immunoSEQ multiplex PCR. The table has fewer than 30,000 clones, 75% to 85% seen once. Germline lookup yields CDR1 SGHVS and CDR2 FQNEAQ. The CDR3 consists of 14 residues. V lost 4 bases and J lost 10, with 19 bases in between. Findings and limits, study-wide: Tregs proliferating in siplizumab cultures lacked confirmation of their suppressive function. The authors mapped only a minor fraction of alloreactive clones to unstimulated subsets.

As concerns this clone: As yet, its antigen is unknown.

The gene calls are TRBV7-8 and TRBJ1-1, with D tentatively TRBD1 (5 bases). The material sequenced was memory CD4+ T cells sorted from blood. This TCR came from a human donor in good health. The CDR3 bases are TGTGCCAGCAGCTCGGGTGGGGGGGGAATCGGAGCTTTCTTT. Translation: CASSSGGGGIGAFF.